The 15 T cell receptor beta chains below were found in one sample sequenced in a study of tumor and adjacent non-tumor tissue in lung cancer. This sample's RNA came from whole unsorted tissue. More than 3 cm separated this lung sample from the edge of the tumor. Three rounds of nested PCR, following a modified ARM-PCR protocol, produced the TCRbeta library. Each CDR3 protein is one row after TCRdb ran MiXCR on the multiplex PCR reads. The sample consists of some 97,000 distinct CDR3 sequences, 65% of them appearing once. The sequenced sample was distant non-tumor lung tissue. The source of these receptors is a man aged 25 to 40 with non-small cell lung cancer.

Notes on this clonotype: The CDR3 does not close with the conserved phenylalanine or tryptophan, likely indicating a read error. The chain couples TRBV11-2 to TRBJ2-1; TRBD1 is a possible D gene (6 bases). Germline CDR1 SGHAT, CDR2 FQNNGV. This CDR3 region has 15 residues. The CDR3 DNA sequence: TGCGCCAGCAGCCCCTGGACAGACCACTACAATGAGCAGTTCTCC. Its protein is CASSPWTDHYNEQFS.

Comment on this clonotype: A read error may be the cause here, since a much bigger clone is one base away. The chain uses TRBV7-3 and TRBJ1-1, with D hard to call. CDR3 length: 13 amino acids. Germline V gene lookup returns CDR1 SGHTA and CDR2 FQGTGA. The CDR3 bases are TGTGCCATCAGCTTAAACAGCAACACTGAAGCTTTCTTT. It encodes CAISLNSNTEAFF. The entire variable domain, with the rest obtained from reference TRBV7-3 and TRBJ1-1, is as follows: GAGVSQTPSNKVTEKGKYVELRCDPISGHTALYWYRQSLGQGPEFLIYFQGTGAADDSGLPNDRFFAVRPEGSVSTLKIQRTERGDSAVYLCAISLNSNTEAFFGQGTRLTVV.

This clonotype was seen a single time. One end of the junction varies from germline; a read error may be responsible. V is TRBV20-1 and J is TRBJ1-4; no clear D gene. The V gene's germline CDR1 is DFQATT and CDR2 SNEGSKA (reference sequence). There are 12 residues in the CDR3. The CDR3 DNA is TGCAGTTGGGCCCGTCCCAATGAAAAACTGGTTTTT. Its translation is CSWARPNEKLVF.

This clonotype was counted only a few times. In DNA form, the CDR3 reads TGTGCCAGCAGTACAGGGCACACTGAAGCTTTCTTT. It is translated as CASSTGHTEAFF. The chain uses TRBV28 and TRBJ1-1; D perhaps matches TRBD1 (6 bases). Germline V gives CDR1 MDHEN, CDR2 SYDVKM. The ends were cut back, 5 bases at V and 3 bases at J, with 7 bases in the middle. This CDR3 comprises 12 residues.

This clonotype has only a few counts. V usage is TRBV20-1 and J usage is TRBJ2-1; tentative D call: TRBD1 (5 bases). This CDR3 is built from 15 residues. Trimming left V 0 bases short and J 4 bases short, with 13 bases between. In germline, CDR1 is DFQATT, CDR2 SNEGSKA (reference sequence). The CDR3 bases are TGCAGTGCTAGAGATAACCAAGGGGCTTACAATGAGCAGTTCTTC. This encodes CSARDNQGAYNEQFF.

In its sample, this clonotype was seen once. A read error may produce the germline difference seen at one junction end. The V gene is TRBV29-1, the J gene TRBJ2-3, with TRBD2 matching over 8 bases. This CDR3 is built from 15 residues. The V gene's germline CDR1 is SQVTM and CDR2 ANQGSEA. CDR3 nucleotide sequence: TGCAGTGTTAAAACACCCAGCGGGGGTACAGACACGCAGTATTTT. It specifies CSVKTPSGGTDTQYF.

Note on this clonotype: One junction end does not reproduce the germline sequence, and a read error may be involved. The rearrangement links TRBV4-1 to TRBJ2-7, with a possible D match to TRBD1 (6 bases). CDR3 size: 14 residues. Germline V gene data show CDR1 as MGHRA and CDR2 as YSYEKL. In DNA form, the CDR3 reads TGCGCCAGAAGCCTGCCTGGGGGCAGCTACGAGGAGTACTTC. This gives the protein CARSLPGGSYEEYF.

The gene calls are TRBV7-8 and TRBJ2-2; D is undetermined. CDR3 length: 11 residues. The V gene lost 9 bases and the J gene lost 9 bases, with 11 bases spanning the gap. Germline-derived CDR1 and CDR2 are SGHVS and FQNEAQ. The CDR3 nucleotides read TGTGCCAGTAGCCACCCAAGGGAGCTGTTTTTT. This sequence encodes CASSHPRELFF.

V is TRBV24-1 and J is TRBJ2-1, with TRBD1 as a possible D gene (6 bases). CDR1 and CDR2 from the germline V gene are KGHDR and SFDVKD. Trimming left V 4 bases short and J 12 bases short, with 24 bases between. The CDR3 runs 16 residues. The CDR3 sequence: CATSENRVLGVDGQFF. In DNA, the CDR3 is TGTGCCACCAGTGAGAACAGGGTCCTCGGGGTGGATGGGCAGTTCTTC.

The chain is built from TRBV5-1 and TRBJ1-1; D is perhaps TRBD1 (5 bases). This CDR3 has 14 residues. CDR1 is SGHRS, CDR2 YFSETQ, per germline. The V and J ends lost 5 bases and 0 bases respectively, with 11 bases between them. CDR3 nucleotides: TGCGCCAGCAGGGAGGGGCAGATGAACACTGAAGCTTTCTTT. It encodes CASREGQMNTEAFF.

This clonotype was seen once. This rearrangement joins TRBV11-2 to TRBJ2-3; TRBD1 is a possible D gene (5 bases). The germline V gene has CDR1 SGHAT and CDR2 FQNNGV. The CDR3 has 14 amino acids. V was shortened by 2 bases and J by 0 bases, with 6 bases between the two germline ends. CDR3 sequence reads: CASSLQGSTDTQYF. CDR3 in DNA: TGTGCCAGCAGCTTACAGGGCAGCACAGATACGCAGTATTTT.

A note on this clonotype: The junction does not match germline at one end; this may be a read error. This chain links TRBV11-1 with TRBJ2-2; D may be TRBD1 or TRBD2 (5 bases each). CDR1 and CDR2 (germline): SGHAT, FQDESV (reference sequence). The CDR3 extends over 15 amino acids. The CDR3 region is CAISPSPHGTGKLFF. DNA for the CDR3: TGTGCCATCAGCCCAAGCCCACATGGGACCGGGAAGCTGTTTTTT. Using reference TRBV11-1 and TRBJ2-2 for the parts outside the CDR3, the full variable domain is EAEVAQSPRYKITEKSQAVAFWCDPISGHATLYWYRQILGQGPELLVQFQDESVVDDSQLPKDRFSAERLKGVDSTLKIQPAELGDSAMYLCAISPSPHGTGKLFFGEGSRLTVL.

Comment on this clonotype: The germline gene is not matched at one end of the junction; a read error may be the cause. The genes are TRBV11-2 and TRBJ2-1; D is undetermined. The CDR3 sequence is 11 residues long. CDR1 SGHAT and CDR2 FQNNGV come from the germline V gene. CDR3 protein: CTSSQTDEQFF. CDR3 DNA sequence: TGTACCAGCAGTCAGACTGATGAGCAGTTCTTC.

A remark on this clonotype: This may come from a read error, since a much larger clone is one base off. The CDR3 sequence is CAGGRSYGQYF. CDR3 DNA sequence: TGTGCCGGCGGACGGTCCTACGGGCAGTACTTC. V and J are TRBV6-6 and TRBJ2-7; D remains ambiguous. Germline V gene data show CDR1 as MNHNY and CDR2 as SVGAGI (reference sequence). The CDR3 loop spans 11 amino acids.

In the case of this clonotype: A much larger clone lies one base from this, so it may be a read error. The chain employs TRBV6-2 or TRBV6-3 and TRBJ2-1; possibly TRBD2 for D (5 bases). The germline CDR1 and CDR2 sequences are MNHEY and SVGEGT. The CDR3 has 15 amino acids. V shed 10 bases and J shed 0 bases, with 16 bases lying between them. CDR3 sequence: CANRYSGISYNEQFF. CDR3 nucleotides: TGTGCCAACAGATACTCCGGGATCTCCTACAATGAGCAGTTCTTC.